The sample holds many counts of the clone carrying this TCR beta chain. Its antigen remains unknown. The sample comes from a study of response to subunit inactivated influenza vaccine. Study-wide results and caveats: The authors offered the suggestion that each seasonal influenza vaccination recruits few new T cells.

One entry per CDR3 protein, called by TCRdb with MiXCR from the RT-PCR reads. This sample carries approximately 700,000 distinct CDR3 sequences, roughly 14% of them seen once, and the ten largest clones take around a tenth. V dropped 6 bases and J dropped 4 bases, with 10 bases sitting between them. CDR3 length: 12 residues. Sequenced material: PBMCs from blood, taken 12 days after vaccination. The clonotype comes from a man aged 50-60 years who received an inactivated influenza vaccine. The V call is TRBV12-3 or TRBV12-4, the J call TRBJ2-7; the D is unclear. Here the CDR3 DNA reads TGTGCCAGCAGCCTCTTTCGATACGAGCAGTACTTC. Translated: CASSLFRYEQYF.